One and the same sample provided the 23 T cell receptor beta chains below, sequenced in a study of breast tumors, draining lymph nodes, adjacent tissues. Samples came from axillary lymph nodes draining the breast cancer. Using its own MiXCR run on the multiplex PCR reads, TCRdb lists one record per CDR3 protein. The sample holds over 200,000 distinct CDR3 sequences, 32% seen once. Sequenced material: axillary lymph node tissue. Receptor source: a female donor with breast cancer. Some clones in this sample may be carry-over from other donors' samples.

This clonotype was found many times. This rearrangement joins TRBV14 to TRBJ1-3, with D possibly matching TRBD1 (6 bases). The CDR3 sequence is 14 residues long. Trimming took off 4 bases at V and 5 bases at J, with 12 bases between the two ends. The V gene's germline CDR1 is SGHDN and CDR2 FVKESK. As DNA, the CDR3 is TGTGCCAGCAGCCGCTGGACAGATAGAAACACCATATATTTT. This encodes CASSRWTDRNTIYF.

The chain has TRBV20-1 and TRBJ1-6, with D perhaps matching TRBD1 (5 bases). The germline V and J ends were trimmed by 4 bases and 6 bases, with 13 bases remaining between them. The CDR3 is 14 amino acids. Germline CDR1 is DFQATT and CDR2 is SNEGSKA (reference sequence). In nucleotides, the CDR3 is TGCAGTGCTAATTCAGGGCAAATTAATTCACCCCTCCACTTT. This encodes CSANSGQINSPLHF.

The table lists this clonotype with many counts. The chain carries TRBV12-3 or TRBV12-4 and TRBJ2-1; no clear D. The CDR3 has 13 amino acids. The V end was cut by 8 bases, the J end by 7 bases, with 15 bases between. The CDR3 loop reads CASVWTAKNEQFF. CDR3 sequence (DNA): TGTGCCAGCGTCTGGACCGCCAAAAATGAGCAGTTCTTC.

In its sample, this clonotype was seen many times. The CDR3 coding sequence is TGTGCCAGCAGCTTAGCCCAGGATTGGTCCCGCCAGAACGAGCAGTACTTC. The encoded protein is CASSLAQDWSRQNEQYF. This rearrangement joins TRBV7-9 to TRBJ2-7; D gene ambiguous. V dropped 0 bases and J dropped 5 bases, with 20 bases sitting between them. The CDR3 totals 17 residues. Germline V gives CDR1 SEHNR, CDR2 FQNEAQ (reference sequence). Full variable domain (remainder filled in from reference TRBV7-9 and TRBJ2-7): DTGVSQNPRHKITKRGQNVTFRCDPISEHNRLYWYRQTLGQGPEFLTYFQNEAQLEKSRLLSDRFSAERPKGSFSTLEIQRTEQGDSAMYLCASSLAQDWSRQNEQYFGPGTRLTVT.

Comments on this clonotype: Just one base apart from a much larger clone, this may be a read error. V and J are TRBV18 and TRBJ2-5; D is ambiguous. The CDR3 covers 15 residues. Germline-derived CDR1 and CDR2 are KGHSH and LQKENI. CDR3 residues: CASSLIPDFQEAQYF. The CDR3 DNA follows: TGTGCCAGCTCACTAATTCCAGACTTCCAAGAGGCCCAGTACTTC.

This clonotype has only a few counts. CDR3 sequence (DNA): TGCGCCAGCAGCTTGTCGAGTAGGGCCCACGAGACCCAGTACTTC. This translates into CASSLSSRAHETQYF. This chain joins TRBV5-1 and TRBJ2-5; D is uncertain. The germline V and J ends were trimmed by 1 base and 5 bases, with 15 bases remaining between them. CDR3 length: 15 residues. The germline V gene has CDR1 SGHRS and CDR2 YFSETQ.

In its sample, this clonotype was seen many times. The V and J genes are TRBV7-2 and TRBJ1-5; no firm D call. CDR1 and CDR2 (germline): SGHTA, FQGNSA. This CDR3 region has 15 residues. The V end was cut by 0 bases, the J end by 3 bases, with 9 bases between. The CDR3: CASSLAGSLNQPQHF. DNA of the CDR3: TGTGCCAGCAGCTTAGCCGGCAGTCTCAATCAGCCCCAGCATTTT.

This clonotype was detected many times. This sequence joins TRBV25-1 and TRBJ1-2; 7 positions agree with TRBD1. The length of the CDR3 is 13 residues. Looked up from germline, CDR1 is MGHDK and CDR2 is SYGVNS. V was clipped by 5 bases and J by 4 bases; unmatched bases: 4. CDR3 coding DNA: TGTGCCAGCAGTCCTACAGGGGTCTATGGCTACACCTTC. Translation: CASSPTGVYGYTF.

This clonotype was counted ten times or more. J is TRBJ2-1 and V is TRBV20-1; TRBD2 is a possible D gene (5 bases). Germline-derived CDR1 and CDR2 are DFQATT and SNEGSKA (reference sequence). Trimming shortened V by 2 bases and J by 9 bases, and 17 bases separated the two germline ends. This CDR3 has 14 amino acids. The CDR3 region is CSARTLVQVTEQFF. DNA for the CDR3: TGCAGTGCTAGAACACTAGTCCAGGTCACTGAGCAGTTCTTC.

Notes on this clonotype: This sequence may be a read error, since a much larger clone differs from it by one base. The rearrangement joins TRBV20-1 to TRBJ2-1; 8 bases are shared with TRBD2. This CDR3 has 14 residues. Germline loops: CDR1 DFQATT, CDR2 SNEGSKA (reference sequence). CDR3 DNA: TGCAGTGCTGCCAGCGGGAGAGGTTACAATGAGCGGTTCTTC. Its translation is CSAASGRGYNERFF.

Regarding this clonotype: One end of the junction does not line up with germline, which may come from a read error. The V gene is TRBV6-5, the J gene TRBJ2-5; TRBD2 is a possible D gene (5 bases). Per germline, CDR1 MNHEY and CDR2 SVGAGI. The CDR3 consists of 14 residues. CDR3 nucleotides: TGTGCCAGCAGTCACTCGAGCGGTCGGGAGACCCAGTACTTC. It encodes CASSHSSGRETQYF.

This clonotype has a count of ten or more. The chain is built from TRBV6-5 and TRBJ2-6; D gene ambiguous. Trimming took 6 bases from V and 1 from J, leaving 10 bases between them. The length of the CDR3 is 15 residues. Germline loops: CDR1 MNHEY, CDR2 SVGAGI. The CDR3 DNA is TGTGCCAGCAGACCCTTCAGATCTGGGGCCAACGTCCTGACTTTC. It encodes CASRPFRSGANVLTF.

There are many counts of this clonotype. J is TRBJ2-1 and V is TRBV6-1; TRBD2 is a possible D gene (5 bases). Per germline, CDR1 MNHNS and CDR2 SASEGT. The CDR3 totals 15 residues. V gave up 4 bases and J gave up 4 bases, with 14 bases separating them. Here the CDR3 reads CASSAWRTHYNEQFF. The CDR3 region has the DNA TGTGCCAGCAGTGCCTGGAGGACTCATTACAATGAGCAGTTCTTC.

This clonotype was observed at least ten times. This chain connects TRBV12-3 or TRBV12-4 to TRBJ2-1; 10 nucleotides line up with TRBD2. The V gene end was trimmed by 5 bases and the J gene end by 10 bases; junction bases not matched to a gene: 11. The CDR3 runs to 15 residues. This CDR3 is CASSGGLAGVGEQFF. For the CDR3, the DNA is TGTGCCAGCAGTGGGGGTCTAGCGGGAGTTGGGGAGCAGTTCTTC.

Turning to this clonotype: This may be a read error: a much more frequent sequence differs by one nucleotide. The rearrangement uses TRBV11-2 and TRBJ2-7; D is unresolved. CDR3 size: 12 residues. V lost 3 bases and J lost 9, with 12 bases in between. Germline V CDR1 and CDR2: SGHAT, FQNNGV. CDR3 loop: CASSFSDNAQYF. The DNA for the CDR3 is TGTGCCAGCAGCTTTAGTGACAACGCGCAGTACTTC.

Ten or more counts support this clonotype. This chain connects TRBV19 to TRBJ2-2, with no clear D. The CDR3 sequence is 14 residues long. Trimming cost V 11 bases and J 2 bases, with 15 bases left between them. Germline-derived CDR1 and CDR2 are LNHDA and SQIVND (reference sequence). As DNA, the CDR3 is TGTGCCTCCCAGGCGCGGCAAAACACCGGGGAGCTGTTTTTT. Amino acid sequence: CASQARQNTGELFF. The entire variable domain, with the rest obtained from reference TRBV19 and TRBJ2-2, is as follows: DGGITQSPKYLFRKEGQNVTLSCEQNLNHDAMYWYRQDPGQGLRLIYYSQIVNDFQKGDIAEGYSVSREKKESFPLTVTSAQKNPTAFYLCASQARQNTGELFFGEGSRLTVL.

This clonotype was counted at least ten times. V gene TRBV19 combines with J gene TRBJ2-5, with 7 bases aligning to TRBD1. Germline values: CDR1 LNHDA, CDR2 SQIVND (reference sequence). J was trimmed by 4 bases and V by 2 bases; bases with no gene match: 1. The CDR3 loop spans 13 amino acids. CDR3 protein: CASSINRGETQYF. The DNA for the CDR3 is TGTGCCAGTAGTATAAACAGGGGAGAGACCCAGTACTTC.

The gene calls are TRBV5-5 and TRBJ1-4; no reliable D call. Germline V gene lookup returns CDR1 SGHKS and CDR2 YYEKEE (reference sequence). The V end lost 1 base, the J end lost 5 bases, and 12 bases lay between the germline ends. This CDR3 comprises 15 residues. The CDR3 here is CASSLSTLYNEKLFF. CDR3 in DNA: TGTGCCAGCAGCTTGTCAACACTCTACAATGAAAAACTGTTTTTT.

The table lists this clonotype with many counts. The V and J genes are TRBV2 and TRBJ2-3; 12 nucleotides align to TRBD2. The V gene's germline CDR1 is SNHLY and CDR2 FYNNEI. CDR3 length: 18 residues. With V trimmed by 6 bases and J by 2 bases, 12 bases remained unmatched. The CDR3 here is CASRDLDGTSGFTDTQYF. The CDR3 DNA sequence: TGTGCCAGCAGGGATTTGGACGGGACTAGCGGGTTCACAGATACGCAGTATTTT.

The chain carries TRBV4-2 and TRBJ2-2; D tentatively reads TRBD1 or TRBD2 (6 bases each). CDR3 length: 15 residues. Trimming left V 4 bases short and J 1 base short, with 10 bases between. Germline V CDR1 and CDR2: LGHNA, YNFKEQ. Here the CDR3 DNA reads TGTGCCAGCAGCCGCGGGACACTGAACACCGGGGAGCTGTTTTTT. Protein sequence: CASSRGTLNTGELFF.

This clonotype was counted many times. The V call is TRBV30, the J call TRBJ2-2, with 12 bases that match TRBD2. In germline, CDR1 is GTSNPN, CDR2 SVGIG (reference sequence). The trim removed 2 bases at V and 2 bases at J, leaving 6 bases unmatched. The CDR3 runs 17 residues. This chain's CDR3 is CAWSPPTSGRNTGELFF. The CDR3 region has the DNA TGTGCCTGGAGTCCCCCGACTAGCGGGAGAAACACCGGGGAGCTGTTTTTT. Full variable domain (outside the CDR3, taken from reference TRBV30 and TRBJ2-2): SQTIHQWPATLVQPVGSPLSLECTVEGTSNPNLYWYRQAAGRGLQLLFYSVGIGQISSEVPQNLSASRPQDRQFILSSKKLLLSDSGFYLCAWSPPTSGRNTGELFFGEGSRLTVL.

Comments on this clonotype: A much larger clone is a single base away; this may be a read error. The gene calls are TRBV10-3 and TRBJ2-2, with D perhaps TRBD1 (5 bases). The CDR3 totals 14 residues. The germline V gene encodes CDR1 ENHRY and CDR2 SYGVKD. CDR3: CASSRGTHTGELFF. DNA of the CDR3: TGTGCCAGCAGTAGGGGAACACACACCGGGGAGCTGTTTTTT.

Concerning this clonotype: A much larger clone lies one base from this, so it may be a read error. The V call is TRBV2, the J call TRBJ2-7, with D unresolved. Per the germline V gene, CDR1 is SNHLY and CDR2 is FYNNEI. There are 14 residues in the CDR3. DNA for the CDR3: TGTGCCGGCAGCTCCGTTGGTACAAACTACGAGCAGTACTTC. It yields the protein CAGSSVGTNYEQYF. Based on the CDR3 plus reference TRBV2 and TRBJ2-7, the full variable domain is EPEVTQTPSHQVTQMGQEVILRCVPISNHLYFYWYRQILGQKVEFLVSFYNNEISEKSEIFDDQFSVERPDGSNFTLKIRSTKLEDSAMYFCAGSSVGTNYEQYFGPGTRLTVT.